The 7 T cell receptor beta chains below come from one sample, sequenced in a study of naive and memory T cell subsets listed by TCRdb under 2017. General study outcomes and caveats: A few larger clonotypes were found in naive repertoires, especially CD8, and these larger clonotypes were possibly memory cells re-expressing CD45RA.

The library relied on UMI-ligation and nested PCR. TCRdb names Illumina MiSeq as the instrument used. To cover both TRBC1 and TRBC2, the beta constant-region primer consisted of an equimolar mix of two oligonucleotides. Four rounds of PCR, combining the SP2 primer with nested alpha and beta constant-region primers, were used to amplify the ligated cDNA. TCRdb reprocessing: public reads trimmed at Q25 with fastp, clones called with MiXCR, in-frame beta chains kept. A single entry per CDR3 protein holds the most common genes and DNA from its merged rows. The table for this sample lists 85,000 to 130,000 distinct CDR3 sequences; approximately 14% of them were counted only once. The top ten constitute about 3% of the sample. These receptors have no identified antigens. Sequenced input: naive CD8+ T cells from blood. This sample's cell subset or site label indicates: naive T cells, CD45RA high CD27+. The source is a human donor in good health.

This clonotype was detected ten times or more. The chain is built from TRBV7-8 and TRBJ2-5; TRBD1 is a possible D gene (6 bases). The CDR3 covers 14 residues. Trimming shortened V by 4 bases and J by 5 bases, and 14 bases separated the two germline ends. Germline CDR1 reads SGHVS; CDR2 reads FQNEAQ. CDR3 coding DNA: TGTGCCAGCAGCTCAGGGGTCTTCGGGGAGACCCAGTACTTC. Translated, it gives CASSSGVFGETQYF.

V gene TRBV28 combines with J gene TRBJ2-7, with 8 nucleotides matching TRBD1. This CDR3 is 14 amino acids long. Germline trimming cut 7 bases from V and 5 bases from J; bases unmatched to any gene: 10. From germline, CDR1 is MDHEN and CDR2 SYDVKM. CDR3 DNA sequence: TGTGCCAGCACCACCCTATCGGACAGGGACGAGCAGTACTTC. Protein product: CASTTLSDRDEQYF.

This clonotype was picked up a small number of times. DNA for the CDR3: TGTGCCAGCAGCCAGGGGAGGGGCACTGAAGCTTTCTTT. This gives the protein CASSQGRGTEAFF. This chain links TRBV14 with TRBJ1-1; D may be TRBD1 (5 bases). The CDR3 is 13 amino acids. Trimming stripped 3 bases from V and 4 bases from J, with 9 bases between. Germline CDR1 and CDR2: SGHDN and FVKESK. Full variable domain (rest looked up from reference TRBV14 and TRBJ1-1): EAGVTQFPSHSVIEKGQTVTLRCDPISGHDNLYWYRRVMGKEIKFLLHFVKESKQDESGMPNNRFLAERTGGTYSTLKVQPAELEDSGVYFCASSQGRGTEAFFGQGTRLTVV.

V gene TRBV3-1 combines with J gene TRBJ2-7; TRBD1 might be the D (5 bases). The CDR3 totals 11 residues. Deletions cut 2 bases from V and 7 bases from J, with 6 bases between. From germline, CDR1 is LGHDT and CDR2 YNNKEL (reference sequence). DNA for the CDR3: TGTGCCAGCAGCCAACCAGGGGAGCAGTACTTC. The encoded protein is CASSQPGEQYF.

The sample holds a few counts of this clonotype. The V call is TRBV7-3, the J call TRBJ2-3, with a possible D match to TRBD2 (6 bases). V gave up 0 bases and J gave up 5 bases, with 12 bases separating them. The CDR3 totals 15 residues. The germline gives CDR1 SGHTA, CDR2 FQGTGA. As DNA, the CDR3 is TGTGCCAGCAGCTTAACAGGCGGGACCATAGATACGCAGTATTTT. Translation gives CASSLTGGTIDTQYF.

This clonotype was counted only a few times. An end of the junction differs from the germline gene, which may be a read error. The chain carries TRBV30 and TRBJ2-7; TRBD1 matches 9 bases. Germline V gives CDR1 GTSNPN, CDR2 SVGIG (reference sequence). The length of the CDR3 is 11 residues. The CDR3 reads CAWSIGTGTIF. The DNA for the CDR3 is TGTGCCTGGAGTATCGGGACAGGGACTATCTTC.

This clonotype appeared many times. This rearrangement joins TRBV5-1 to TRBJ1-1; D gene uncertain. The CDR3 is made up of 14 amino acids. V was clipped by 0 bases and J by 3 bases, with 9 bases between them. CDR1 is SGHRS and CDR2 is YFSETQ in the germline V gene. CDR3 sequence: CASSLARSYTEAFF. CDR3 in DNA: TGCGCCAGCAGCTTGGCCCGAAGTTACACTGAAGCTTTCTTT.